A single TCR beta chain is shown here with its context. Its antigen remains unknown. This CDR3 contains 14 residues. Germline CDR1 reads LNHDA; CDR2 reads SQIVND (reference sequence). J was trimmed by 0 bases and V by 10 bases; bases with no gene match: 4. This sample was taken from a study of cytomegalovirus exposure and HLA in healthy donors. Notes on the study in general: Accurate prediction of most subjects' HLA-A and HLA-B alleles from TCR beta sequences was reported. At a 0.05 false discovery rate, a later analysis found approximately 15,000 TCR beta sequences to be associated with HLA alleles. TCR beta V segments were, for the most part, productive about 87% or about 30% of the time in an earlier analysis.

13 Jbeta primers and 60 Vbeta primers were used for the PCR. Produced via immunoSEQ multiplex PCR; TCRdb's table is partial and in-frame only. This sample carries approximately 110,000 clones, 13% to 15% of them seen once, and the ten largest clones take 0.83%. Donors in the study were healthy people who gave bone marrow. The source is a female donor in good health and CMV-seronegative. Sequencing was done on a sample of PBMCs. The chain couples TRBV19 to TRBJ1-3, with 9 positions matching TRBD1. The CDR3 loop is CATTGGSSGNTIYF. In DNA form, the CDR3 reads TGTGCCACGACAGGGGGAAGCTCTGGAAACACCATATATTTT.